A selection of T cell receptor beta chains follows, all from one sample in a study of shared clonotypes between healthy human individuals. Assay: immunoSEQ multiplex PCR; the TCRdb copy retains only in-frame clones and omits some. The sample has around 2,100,000 clones, approximately 94% seen once. Sequencing was performed on naive CD8+ T cells sorted from blood. These receptor sequences come from a man in his late teens or twenties in good health. Each CDR3 is given with its conserved first and last residue. A D gene is named only where the DNA matches it firmly. The size field is filled for only some rows; it gives once, few, many or a size class.

V gene	D gene	J gene	clone size	CDR3 protein	CDR3 DNA
TRBV19	.	TRBJ1-5	.	CASSLWTGDSNQPQHF	TGTGCCAGTAGCCTCTGGACGGGGGATAGCAATCAGCCCCAGCATTTT
TRBV7-9	TRBD2	TRBJ2-1	once	CASSLAGLAGDGNEQFF	TGTGCCAGCAGCTTAGCGGGACTAGCGGGAGATGGCAATGAGCAGTTCTTC
TRBV19	.	TRBJ2-7	.	CASSIATTYEQYF	TGTGCCAGTAGTATAGCAACTACCTACGAGCAGTACTTC
TRBV5-1	TRBD2	TRBJ2-7	.	CASSGEGGLGEQYF	TGCGCCAGCAGCGGAGAGGGAGGGTTGGGCGAGCAGTACTTC
TRBV13	.	TRBJ2-5	once	CASSLGDRGLETQYF	TGTGCCAGCAGCTTAGGCGATCGGGGGTTAGAGACCCAGTACTTC
TRBV19	.	TRBJ2-7	.	CASSIDLGGEDDEQYF	TGTGCCAGTAGTATAGATTTGGGGGGCGAAGACGACGAGCAGTACTTC
TRBV27	.	TRBJ1-5	.	CASGTFSNQPQHF	TGTGCCAGCGGAACTTTTAGCAATCAGCCCCAGCATTTT
TRBV7-9	.	TRBJ1-3	.	CASSRDGYSGNTIYF	TGTGCCAGCAGCCGAGACGGGTACTCTGGAAACACCATATATTTT
TRBV5-1	.	TRBJ2-1	.	CASSLSGQGEQFF	TGCGCCAGCAGCCTTAGCGGCCAGGGTGAGCAGTTCTTC
TRBV2	TRBD2	TRBJ2-1	.	CASRSGGWSYNEQFF	TGTGCCAGCAGGAGCGGGGGGTGGTCCTACAATGAGCAGTTCTTC
TRBV11-2	TRBD1	TRBJ2-5	.	CASSLGPGTGWEETQYF	TGTGCCAGCAGCTTAGGACCCGGGACAGGGTGGGAAGAGACCCAGTACTTC
TRBV6-1	.	TRBJ2-2	.	CASSDIIAKVFAGELFF	TGTGCCAGCAGTGATATTATCGCGAAAGTTTTTGCCGGGGAGCTGTTTTTT
TRBV29-1	.	TRBJ1-4	.	CSVEGGEATNEKLFF	TGCAGCGTTGAGGGGGGGGAGGCAACTAATGAAAAACTGTTTTTT
TRBV19	.	TRBJ1-3	.	CASSLVSGPYSNTIYF	TGTGCCAGTAGTCTGGTATCGGGACCCTATTCAAACACCATATATTTT
TRBV4-3	TRBD1	TRBJ2-5	.	CASSRRTGEETQYF	TGCGCCAGCAGCCGCCGGACAGGGGAAGAGACCCAGTACTTC
TRBV6-1	TRBD2	TRBJ2-1	.	CASTGGRFSYNEQFF	TGTGCCAGCACCGGCGGGAGGTTCTCCTACAATGAGCAGTTCTTC
TRBV27	TRBD1	TRBJ2-1	.	CASSLSRGTGTFEQFF	TGTGCCAGCAGTTTATCGAGGGGGACAGGTACCTTTGAGCAGTTCTTC
TRBV5-4	TRBD1	TRBJ2-7	.	CASRLDRDTYEQYF	TGTGCCAGCAGACTCGACAGGGACACCTACGAGCAGTACTTC